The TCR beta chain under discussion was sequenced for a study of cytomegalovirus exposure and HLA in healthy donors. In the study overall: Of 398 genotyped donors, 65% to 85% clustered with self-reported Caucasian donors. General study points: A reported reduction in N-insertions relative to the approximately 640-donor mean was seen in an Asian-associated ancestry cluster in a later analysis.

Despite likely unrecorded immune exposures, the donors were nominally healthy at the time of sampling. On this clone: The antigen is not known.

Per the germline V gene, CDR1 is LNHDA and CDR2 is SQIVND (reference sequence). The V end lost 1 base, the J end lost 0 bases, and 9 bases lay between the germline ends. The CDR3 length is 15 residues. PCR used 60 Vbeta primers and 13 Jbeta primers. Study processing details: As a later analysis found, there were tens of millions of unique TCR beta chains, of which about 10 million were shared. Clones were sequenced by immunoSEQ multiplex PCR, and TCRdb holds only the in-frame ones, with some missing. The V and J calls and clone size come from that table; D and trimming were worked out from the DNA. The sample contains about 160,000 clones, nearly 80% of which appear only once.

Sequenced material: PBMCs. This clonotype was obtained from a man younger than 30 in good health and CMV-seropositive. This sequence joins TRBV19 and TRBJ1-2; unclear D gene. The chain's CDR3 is CASSIVGDANYGYTF. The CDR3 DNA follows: TGTGCCAGTAGTATAGTTGGAGACGCTAACTATGGCTACACCTTC.